These 10 T cell receptor beta chains were all obtained from the same sample, sequenced in a study of blood T cell repertoires in COVID-19. Sequenced by immunoSEQ multiplex PCR; TCRdb stores in-frame clones only, minus some. The table records some 300,000 clones, less than 90% of them present only once. Sequences were obtained from peripheral blood. The receptors come from a woman aged 70-85 years with COVID-19, enrolled during active disease.

The chain links TRBV19 to TRBJ2-2, with TRBD1 as a possible D gene (5 bases). In germline, CDR1 is LNHDA, CDR2 SQIVND (reference sequence). The V end lost 1 base, the J end lost 9 bases, and 12 bases lay between the germline ends. This CDR3 has 14 amino acids. The CDR3 DNA is TGTGCCAGTAGTATAGTAGGAAGGGGTCGGGAGCTGTTTTTT. Its translation: CASSIVGRGRELFF.

This clone was picked up one time. In nucleotides, the CDR3 is TGCGCCAGCAGCCGCCCGGGACAGGGGTCTGGTTATGGCTACACCTTC. Translated, it gives CASSRPGQGSGYGYTF. The chain uses TRBV4-1 and TRBJ1-2, with 10 nucleotides matching TRBD1. The V and J ends lost 4 bases and 5 bases, in that order; junction bases with no gene match: 10. In germline, CDR1 is MGHRA, CDR2 YSYEKL. This CDR3 has 16 amino acids.

This chain joins TRBV10-3 and TRBJ2-2; D is unclear. Germline lookup yields CDR1 ENHRY and CDR2 SYGVKD. This CDR3 is 13 amino acids long. V lost 10 bases, J lost 0 bases, and 9 bases lay in between. This chain's CDR3 is CANGGANTGELFF. CDR3 nucleotide sequence: TGTGCCAACGGCGGCGCGAACACCGGGGAGCTGTTTTTT.

The rearrangement uses TRBV2 and TRBJ2-5; tentative D call: TRBD1 (6 bases). The CDR3 totals 13 residues. V was pared by 2 bases and J by 2 bases, with 6 bases between. Germline V lookup: CDR1 SNHLY, CDR2 FYNNEI. The DNA for the CDR3 is TGTGCCAGCAGTGAACAGGGGCAAGAGACCCAGTACTTC. Its protein is CASSEQGQETQYF.

This chain joins TRBV4-2 and TRBJ1-6; the match to TRBD1 covers 8 bases. From germline, CDR1 is LGHNA and CDR2 YNFKEQ. After removal of 2 bases from V and 7 bases from J, the junction contained 7 bases not matched to a gene. This CDR3 spans 16 amino acids. The CDR3 DNA reads as TGTGCCAGCAGCCAACCGGACAGGGCGGAAAATTCACCCCTCCACTTT. This sequence encodes CASSQPDRAENSPLHF.

The rearrangement uses TRBV7-8 and TRBJ1-1, with D possibly TRBD1 on 5 matching bases. V lost 4 bases, J lost 5 bases, and 20 bases lay in between. CDR3 length: 16 residues. Germline V lookup: CDR1 SGHVS, CDR2 FQNEAQ. DNA for the CDR3: TGTGCCAGCAGCTCACAGGCGCCTCTTGTTGGTACTGAAGCTTTCTTT. Its translation: CASSSQAPLVGTEAFF.

The chain joins TRBV10-3 to TRBJ2-1, with 13 nucleotides matching TRBD2. CDR3 length equals 15 residues. Germline assignment: CDR1 ENHRY and CDR2 SYGVKD. V lost 5 bases to trimming and J lost 6 bases; unmatched junction nucleotides: 4. The CDR3 loop is CAISRTSGGLNEQFF. CDR3 nucleotides: TGTGCCATCAGTAGGACTAGCGGGGGACTCAATGAGCAGTTCTTC.

The rearrangement joins TRBV12-3 or TRBV12-4 to TRBJ1-1; D call uncertain. The CDR3 sequence is 11 residues long. V shed 4 bases and J shed 4 bases, with 4 bases lying between them. The DNA for the CDR3 is TGTGCCAGCAGTTCAGGCACTGAAGCTTTCTTT. Translated, it gives CASSSGTEAFF.

The chain is built from TRBV2 and TRBJ1-6; a weak D match, TRBD1 (5 bases). The CDR3 totals 14 residues. Trimming left V 8 bases short and J 7 bases short, with 15 bases between. CDR1 is SNHLY and CDR2 is FYNNEI in the germline V gene. The CDR3 nucleotides are TGTGCCAGCCGCTCAGGGCCAAGCAATTCACCCCTCCACTTT. This encodes CASRSGPSNSPLHF. Together with reference TRBV2 and TRBJ1-6, the CDR3 gives the full variable domain: EPEVTQTPSHQVTQMGQEVILRCVPISNHLYFYWYRQILGQKVEFLVSFYNNEISEKSEIFDDQFSVERPDGSNFTLKIRSTKLEDSAMYFCASRSGPSNSPLHFGNGTRLTVT.

The rearrangement links TRBV6-5 to TRBJ2-3; 8 bases fit TRBD1. Germline V gene data show CDR1 as MNHEY and CDR2 as SVGAGI. Trimming at V came to 5 bases and at J to 2 bases, leaving 3 bases not matched to a gene. This CDR3 spans 14 amino acids. The CDR3 DNA is TGTGCCAGCAGTCAGACAGGGGCCACAGATACGCAGTATTTT. It codes for CASSQTGATDTQYF.